This entry describes one TCR beta chain. Profiling relied on immunoSEQ multiplex PCR, and the TCRdb table lists in-frame clones only, not all of them. The sample carries over 50,000 clones, over 75% recorded once. With V trimmed by 5 bases and J by 7 bases, 16 bases remained unmatched. CDR3 length: 17 residues. Per germline, CDR1 SGHAT and CDR2 FQNNGV. This sample stems from a study of OX40 agonist ivuxolimab in advanced cancers. The rearrangement links TRBV11-2 to TRBJ2-1; 8 positions match TRBD2. The TCR originated in an adult with an advanced solid tumor such as melanoma, head and neck, liver or kidney cancer. Source: CD4+ or CD8+ T cells sorted from blood, taken in a trial of the OX40 agonist ivuxolimab. CDR3 sequence: CASSRQGSGGYWNEQFF. Here the CDR3 DNA reads TGTGCCAGCAGCCGCCAAGGCAGCGGGGGATATTGGAATGAGCAGTTCTTC.